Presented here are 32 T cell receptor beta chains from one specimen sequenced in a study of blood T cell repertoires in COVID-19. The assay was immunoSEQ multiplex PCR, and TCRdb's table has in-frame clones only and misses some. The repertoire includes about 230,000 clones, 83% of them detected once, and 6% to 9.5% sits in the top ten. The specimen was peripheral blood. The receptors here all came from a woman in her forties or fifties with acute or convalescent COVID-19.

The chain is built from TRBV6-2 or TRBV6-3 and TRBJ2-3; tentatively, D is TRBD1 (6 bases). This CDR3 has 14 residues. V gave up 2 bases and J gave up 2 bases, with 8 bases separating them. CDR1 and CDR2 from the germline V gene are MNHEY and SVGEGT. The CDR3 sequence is CASSYDRNTDTQYF. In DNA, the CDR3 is TGTGCCAGCAGTTACGACAGGAACACAGATACGCAGTATTTT.

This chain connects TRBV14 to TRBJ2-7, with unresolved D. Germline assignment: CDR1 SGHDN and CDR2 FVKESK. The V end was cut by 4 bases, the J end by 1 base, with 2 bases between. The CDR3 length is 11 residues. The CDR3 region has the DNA TGTGCCAGCAGCCCGTCCTACGAGCAGTACTTC. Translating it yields CASSPSYEQYF.

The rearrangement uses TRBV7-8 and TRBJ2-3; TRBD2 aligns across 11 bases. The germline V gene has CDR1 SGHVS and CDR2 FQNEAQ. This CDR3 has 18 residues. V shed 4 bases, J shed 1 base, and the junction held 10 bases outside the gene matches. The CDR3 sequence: CASSSPGTSGLRTDTQYF. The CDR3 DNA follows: TGTGCCAGCAGCTCCCCGGGGACTAGCGGACTTCGCACAGATACGCAGTATTTT.

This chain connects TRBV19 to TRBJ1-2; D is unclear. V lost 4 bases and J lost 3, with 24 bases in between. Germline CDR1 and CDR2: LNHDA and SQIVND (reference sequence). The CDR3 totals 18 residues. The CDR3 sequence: CASSTFSFGENPHYGYTF. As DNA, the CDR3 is TGTGCCAGTAGTACCTTCTCCTTCGGGGAAAACCCTCACTATGGCTACACCTTC.

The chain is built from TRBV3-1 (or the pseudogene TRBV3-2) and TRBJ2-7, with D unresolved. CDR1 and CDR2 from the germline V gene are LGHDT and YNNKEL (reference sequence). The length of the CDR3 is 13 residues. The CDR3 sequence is CGSTWARTYEQYF. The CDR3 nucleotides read TGTGGAAGCACTTGGGCAAGAACCTACGAGCAGTACTTC.

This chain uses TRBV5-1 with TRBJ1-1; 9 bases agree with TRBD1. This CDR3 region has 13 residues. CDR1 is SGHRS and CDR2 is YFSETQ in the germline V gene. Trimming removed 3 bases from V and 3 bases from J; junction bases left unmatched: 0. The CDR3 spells CASSWTGDTEAFF. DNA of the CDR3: TGCGCCAGCAGCTGGACAGGGGACACTGAAGCTTTCTTT. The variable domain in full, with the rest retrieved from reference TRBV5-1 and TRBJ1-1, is KAGVTQTPRYLIKTRGQQVTLSCSPISGHRSVSWYQQTPGQGLQFLFEYFSETQRNKGNFPGRFSGRQFSNSRSEMNVSTLELGDSALYLCASSWTGDTEAFFGQGTRLTVV.

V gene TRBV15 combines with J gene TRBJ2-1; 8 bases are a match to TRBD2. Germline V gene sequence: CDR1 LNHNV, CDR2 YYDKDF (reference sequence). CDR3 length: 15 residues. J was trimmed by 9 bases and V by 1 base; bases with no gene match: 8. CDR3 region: CATSRVPGGLVEQFF. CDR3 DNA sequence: TGTGCCACCAGCAGAGTTCCGGGAGGGCTTGTTGAGCAGTTCTTC.

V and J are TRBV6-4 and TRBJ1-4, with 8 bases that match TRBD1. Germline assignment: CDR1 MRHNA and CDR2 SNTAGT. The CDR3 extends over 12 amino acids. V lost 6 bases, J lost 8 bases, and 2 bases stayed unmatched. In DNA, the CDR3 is TGTGCCAGCAGGACAGGGGAAGAAAAACTGTTTTTT. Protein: CASRTGEEKLFF.

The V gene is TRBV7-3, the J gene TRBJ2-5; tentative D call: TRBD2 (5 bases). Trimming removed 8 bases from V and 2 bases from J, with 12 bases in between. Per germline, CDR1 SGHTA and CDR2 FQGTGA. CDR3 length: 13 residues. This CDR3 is CASAFTRQETQYF. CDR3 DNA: TGTGCCAGCGCATTTACTAGGCAAGAGACCCAGTACTTC.

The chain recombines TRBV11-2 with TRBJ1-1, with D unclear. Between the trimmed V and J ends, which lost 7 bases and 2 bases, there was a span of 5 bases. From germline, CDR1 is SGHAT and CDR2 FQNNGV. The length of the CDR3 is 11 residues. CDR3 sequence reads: CASTSNTEAFF. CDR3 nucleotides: TGTGCCAGCACCTCTAACACTGAAGCTTTCTTT. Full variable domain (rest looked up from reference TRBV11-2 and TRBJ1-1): EAGVAQSPRYKIIEKRQSVAFWCNPISGHATLYWYQQILGQGPKLLIQFQNNGVVDDSQLPKDRFSAERLKGVDSTLKIQPAKLEDSAVYLCASTSNTEAFFGQGTRLTVV.

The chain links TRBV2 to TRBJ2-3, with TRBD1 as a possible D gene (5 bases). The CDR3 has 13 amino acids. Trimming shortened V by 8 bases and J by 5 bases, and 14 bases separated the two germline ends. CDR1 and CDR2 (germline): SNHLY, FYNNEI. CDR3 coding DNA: TGTGCCAGCCAGCAGGGAAGGTTAGATACGCAGTATTTT. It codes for CASQQGRLDTQYF.

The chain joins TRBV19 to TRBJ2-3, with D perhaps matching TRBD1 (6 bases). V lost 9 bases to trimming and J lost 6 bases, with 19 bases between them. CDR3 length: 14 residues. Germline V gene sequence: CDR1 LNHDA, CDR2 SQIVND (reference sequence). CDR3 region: CASAAGTSWDTQYF. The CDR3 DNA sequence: TGTGCCAGCGCCGCCGGGACATCTTGGGATACGCAGTATTTT.

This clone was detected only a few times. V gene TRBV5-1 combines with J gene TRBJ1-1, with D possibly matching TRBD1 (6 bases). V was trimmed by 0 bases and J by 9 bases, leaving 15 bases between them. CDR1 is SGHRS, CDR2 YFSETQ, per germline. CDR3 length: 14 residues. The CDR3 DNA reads TGCGCCAGCAGCTTGGACGTACAGGGCCGCCAAGCTTTCTTT. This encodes CASSLDVQGRQAFF.

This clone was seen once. CDR3 sequence (DNA): TGTGCCAGCAGCCTTGAGAACCGAGACAGGGGGAGGGGAGAATCCTACAATGAGCAGTTCTTC. As protein: CASSLENRDRGRGESYNEQFF. This chain joins TRBV4-2 and TRBJ2-1; TRBD1 aligns across 9 bases. CDR1 is LGHNA, CDR2 YNFKEQ, per germline. The CDR3 consists of 21 residues. J gave up 1 base and V 4 bases, and 20 bases lay outside the gene matches.

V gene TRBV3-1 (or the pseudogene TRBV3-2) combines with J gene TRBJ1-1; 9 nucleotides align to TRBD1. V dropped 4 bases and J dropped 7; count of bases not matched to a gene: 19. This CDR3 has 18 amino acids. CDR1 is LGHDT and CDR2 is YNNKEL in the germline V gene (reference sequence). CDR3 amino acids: CASSRLTGTGWGSGEAFF. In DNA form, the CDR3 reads TGTGCCAGCAGCCGATTGACCGGGACAGGGTGGGGATCCGGTGAAGCTTTCTTT.

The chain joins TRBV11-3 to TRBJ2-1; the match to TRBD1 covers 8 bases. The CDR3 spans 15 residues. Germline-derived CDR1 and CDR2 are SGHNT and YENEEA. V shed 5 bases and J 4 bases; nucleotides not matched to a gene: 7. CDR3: CASSHGQGVYNEQFF. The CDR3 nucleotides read TGTGCCAGCAGCCACGGACAGGGAGTTTACAATGAGCAGTTCTTC. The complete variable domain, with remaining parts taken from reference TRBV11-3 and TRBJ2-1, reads EAGVVQSPRYKIIEKKQPVAFWCNPISGHNTLYWYLQNLGQGPELLIRYENEEAVDDSQLPKDRFSAERLKGVDSTLKIQPAELGDSAVYLCASSHGQGVYNEQFFGPGTRLTVL.

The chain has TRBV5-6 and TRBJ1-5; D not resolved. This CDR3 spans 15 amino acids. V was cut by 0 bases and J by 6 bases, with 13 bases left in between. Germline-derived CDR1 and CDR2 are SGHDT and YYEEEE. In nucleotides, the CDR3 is TGTGCCAGCAGCTTGGGTGTGGGAGGTGGTCAGCCCCAGCATTTT. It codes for CASSLGVGGGQPQHF.

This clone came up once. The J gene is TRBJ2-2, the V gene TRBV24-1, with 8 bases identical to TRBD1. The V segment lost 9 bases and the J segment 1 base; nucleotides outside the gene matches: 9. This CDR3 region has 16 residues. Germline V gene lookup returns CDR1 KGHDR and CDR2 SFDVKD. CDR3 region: CATSPKDRVNTGELFF. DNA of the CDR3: TGTGCCACCTCCCCTAAGGACAGGGTGAACACCGGGGAGCTGTTTTTT.

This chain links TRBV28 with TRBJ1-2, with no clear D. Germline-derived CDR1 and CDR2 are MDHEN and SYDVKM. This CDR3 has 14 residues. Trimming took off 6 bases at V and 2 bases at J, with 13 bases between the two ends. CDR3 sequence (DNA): TGTGCCAGCAGCCCCGGAGGCGGGAACTATGGCTACACCTTC. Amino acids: CASSPGGGNYGYTF.

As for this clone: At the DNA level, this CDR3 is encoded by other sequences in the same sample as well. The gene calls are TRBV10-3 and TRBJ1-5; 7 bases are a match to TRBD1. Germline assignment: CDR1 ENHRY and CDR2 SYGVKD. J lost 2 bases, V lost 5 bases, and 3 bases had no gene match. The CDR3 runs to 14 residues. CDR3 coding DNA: TGTGCCATCAGTCCAGGGGGTGGCAATCAGCCCCAGCATTTT. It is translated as CAISPGGGNQPQHF.

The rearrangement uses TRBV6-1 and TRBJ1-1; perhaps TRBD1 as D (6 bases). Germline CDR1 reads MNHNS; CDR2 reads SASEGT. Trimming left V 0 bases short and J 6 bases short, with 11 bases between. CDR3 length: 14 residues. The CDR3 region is CASSEATGSAEAFF. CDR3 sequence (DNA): TGTGCCAGCAGTGAAGCTACAGGGTCGGCTGAAGCTTTCTTT.

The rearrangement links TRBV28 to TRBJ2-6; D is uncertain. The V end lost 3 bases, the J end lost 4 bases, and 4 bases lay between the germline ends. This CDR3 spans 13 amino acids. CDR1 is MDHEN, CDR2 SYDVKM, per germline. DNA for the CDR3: TGTGCCAGCAGTTTCCAGGGGGCCAACGTCCTGACTTTC. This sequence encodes CASSFQGANVLTF.

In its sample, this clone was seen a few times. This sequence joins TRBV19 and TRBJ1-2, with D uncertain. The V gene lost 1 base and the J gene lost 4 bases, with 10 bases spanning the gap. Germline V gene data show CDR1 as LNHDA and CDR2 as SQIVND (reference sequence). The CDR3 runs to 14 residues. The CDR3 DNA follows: TGTGCCAGTAGTATAGGGGCCAGGATCTATGGCTACACCTTC. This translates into CASSIGARIYGYTF.

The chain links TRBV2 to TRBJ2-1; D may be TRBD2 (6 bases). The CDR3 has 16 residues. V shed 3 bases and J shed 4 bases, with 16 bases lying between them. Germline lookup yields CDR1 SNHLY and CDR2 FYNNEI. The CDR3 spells CASSEARGILYNEQFF. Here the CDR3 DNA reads TGTGCCAGCAGTGAGGCCCGGGGGATCCTTTACAATGAGCAGTTCTTC. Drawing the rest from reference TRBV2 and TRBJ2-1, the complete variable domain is EPEVTQTPSHQVTQMGQEVILRCVPISNHLYFYWYRQILGQKVEFLVSFYNNEISEKSEIFDDQFSVERPDGSNFTLKIRSTKLEDSAMYFCASSEARGILYNEQFFGPGTRLTVL.

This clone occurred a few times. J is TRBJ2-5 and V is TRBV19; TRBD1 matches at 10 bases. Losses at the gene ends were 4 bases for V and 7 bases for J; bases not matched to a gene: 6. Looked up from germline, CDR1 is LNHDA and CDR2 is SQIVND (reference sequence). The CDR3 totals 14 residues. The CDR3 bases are TGTGCCAGTAGTACGGGGACAGGGGAAGTGACCCAGTACTTC. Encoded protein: CASSTGTGEVTQYF.

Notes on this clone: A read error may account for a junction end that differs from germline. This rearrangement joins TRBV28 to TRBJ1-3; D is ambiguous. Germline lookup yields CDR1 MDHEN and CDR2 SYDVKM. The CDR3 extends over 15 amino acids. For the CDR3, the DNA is TGTGCCAGCAGCTTATCGGGTCTTCTACTCAACACCATATATTTT. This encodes CASSLSGLLLNTIYF.

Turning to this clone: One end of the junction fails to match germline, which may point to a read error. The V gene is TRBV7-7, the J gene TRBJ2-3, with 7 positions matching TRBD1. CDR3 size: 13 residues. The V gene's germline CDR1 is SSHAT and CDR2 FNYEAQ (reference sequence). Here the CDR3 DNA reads TGTGCTAGCAGCTTAACAGGGGCAGATACGCAGTATTTT. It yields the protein CASSLTGADTQYF.

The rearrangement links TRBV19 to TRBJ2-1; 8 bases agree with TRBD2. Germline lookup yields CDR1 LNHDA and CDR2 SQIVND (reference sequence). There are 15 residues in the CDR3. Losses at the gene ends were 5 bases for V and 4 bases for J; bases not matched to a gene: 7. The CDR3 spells CASSSGGITYNEQFF. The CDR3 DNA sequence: TGTGCCAGTAGTTCGGGAGGGATAACTTACAATGAGCAGTTCTTC.

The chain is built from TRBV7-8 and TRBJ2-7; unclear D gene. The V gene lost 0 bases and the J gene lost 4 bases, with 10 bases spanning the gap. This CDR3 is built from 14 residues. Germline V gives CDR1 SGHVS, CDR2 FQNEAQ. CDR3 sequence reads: CASSLAFTAYEQYF. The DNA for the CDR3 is TGTGCCAGCAGCTTAGCATTTACAGCTTACGAGCAGTACTTC.

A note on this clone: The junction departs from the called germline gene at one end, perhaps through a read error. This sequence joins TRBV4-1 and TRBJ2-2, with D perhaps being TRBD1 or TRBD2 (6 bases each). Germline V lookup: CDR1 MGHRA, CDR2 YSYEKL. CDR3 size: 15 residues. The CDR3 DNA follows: TGCGCCAGCACCCAAGAGGGGGGGAACACCGGGGAGCTGTTTTTT. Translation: CASTQEGGNTGELFF.

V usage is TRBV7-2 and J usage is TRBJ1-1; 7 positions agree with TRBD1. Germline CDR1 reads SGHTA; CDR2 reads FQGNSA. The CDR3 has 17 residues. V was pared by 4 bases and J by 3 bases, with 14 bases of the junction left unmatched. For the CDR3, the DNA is TGTGCCAGCAGCTGGGAAGGGGGCAGGACTATTTACACTGAAGCTTTCTTT. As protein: CASSWEGGRTIYTEAFF. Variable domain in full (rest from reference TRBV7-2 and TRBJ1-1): GAGVSQSPSNKVTEKGKDVELRCDPISGHTALYWYRQSLGQGLEFLIYFQGNSAPDKSGLPSDRFSAERTGGSVSTLTIQRTQQEDSAVYLCASSWEGGRTIYTEAFFGQGTRLTVV.

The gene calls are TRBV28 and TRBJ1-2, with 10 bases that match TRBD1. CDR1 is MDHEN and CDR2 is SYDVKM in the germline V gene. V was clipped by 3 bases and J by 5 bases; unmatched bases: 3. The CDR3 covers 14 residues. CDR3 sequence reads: CASSFRTGGYGYTF. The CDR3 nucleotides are TGTGCCAGCAGTTTTAGGACAGGGGGGTATGGCTACACCTTC.